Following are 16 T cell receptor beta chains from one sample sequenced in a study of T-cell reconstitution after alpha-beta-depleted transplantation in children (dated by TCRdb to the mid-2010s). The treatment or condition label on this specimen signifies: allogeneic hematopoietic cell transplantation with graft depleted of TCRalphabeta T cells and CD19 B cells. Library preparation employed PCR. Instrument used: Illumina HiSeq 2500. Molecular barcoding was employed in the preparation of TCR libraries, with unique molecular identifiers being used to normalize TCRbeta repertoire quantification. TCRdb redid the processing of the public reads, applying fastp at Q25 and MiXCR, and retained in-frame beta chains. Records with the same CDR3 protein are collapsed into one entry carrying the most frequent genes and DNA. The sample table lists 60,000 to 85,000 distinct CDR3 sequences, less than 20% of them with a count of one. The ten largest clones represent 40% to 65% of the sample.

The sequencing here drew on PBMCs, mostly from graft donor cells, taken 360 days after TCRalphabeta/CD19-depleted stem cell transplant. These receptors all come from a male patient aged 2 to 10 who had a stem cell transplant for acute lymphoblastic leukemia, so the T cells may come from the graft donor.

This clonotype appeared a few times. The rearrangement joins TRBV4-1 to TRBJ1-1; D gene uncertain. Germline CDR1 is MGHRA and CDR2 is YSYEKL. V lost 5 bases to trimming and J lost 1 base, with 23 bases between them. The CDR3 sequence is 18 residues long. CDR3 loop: CASSAAPTRAKGNTEAFF. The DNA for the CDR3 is TGCGCCAGCAGCGCCGCACCTACCCGGGCCAAGGGGAACACTGAAGCTTTCTTT.

This CDR3 is CASSVMPSSEKLFF. Written as DNA, the CDR3 is TGTGCCAGCAGCGTAATGCCCAGTTCCGAAAAACTGTTTTTT. The J gene is TRBJ1-4, the V gene TRBV9; D unresolved. Trimming shortened V by 1 base and J by 8 bases, and 12 bases separated the two germline ends. The CDR3 loop spans 14 amino acids. Germline assignment: CDR1 SGDLS and CDR2 YYNGEE.

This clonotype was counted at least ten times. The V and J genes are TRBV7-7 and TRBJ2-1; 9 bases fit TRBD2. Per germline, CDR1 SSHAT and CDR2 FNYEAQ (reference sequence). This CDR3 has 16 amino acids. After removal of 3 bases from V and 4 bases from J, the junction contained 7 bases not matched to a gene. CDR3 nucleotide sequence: TGTGCCAGCAGCTTTGCCGCGGGAGGGGTATACAATGAGCAGTTCTTC. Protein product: CASSFAAGGVYNEQFF.

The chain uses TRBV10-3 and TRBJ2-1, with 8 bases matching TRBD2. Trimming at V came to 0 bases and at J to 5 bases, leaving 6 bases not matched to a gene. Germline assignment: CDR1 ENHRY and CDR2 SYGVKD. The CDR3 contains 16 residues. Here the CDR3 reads CAISESWAGGDNEQFF. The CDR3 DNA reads TGTGCCATCAGTGAGTCGTGGGCGGGAGGCGACAATGAGCAGTTCTTC.

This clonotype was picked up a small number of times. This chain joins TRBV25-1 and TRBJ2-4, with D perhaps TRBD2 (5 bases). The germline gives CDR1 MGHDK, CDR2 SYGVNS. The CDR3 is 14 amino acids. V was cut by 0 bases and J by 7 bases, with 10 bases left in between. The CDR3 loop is CASSEYKGSNIQYF. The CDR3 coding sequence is TGTGCCAGCAGTGAATATAAAGGGAGCAACATTCAGTACTTC.

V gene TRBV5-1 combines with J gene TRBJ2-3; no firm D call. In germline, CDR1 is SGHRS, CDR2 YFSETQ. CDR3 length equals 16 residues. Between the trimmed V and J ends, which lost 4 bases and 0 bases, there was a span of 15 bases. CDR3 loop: CASSQLPPSSTDTQYF. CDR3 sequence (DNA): TGCGCCAGCAGCCAGCTACCTCCTTCTAGCACAGATACGCAGTATTTT.

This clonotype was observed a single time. This CDR3 reads CASGNRGNTIYF. CDR3 sequence (DNA): TGTGCCAGTGGGAACCGGGGAAACACCATATATTTT. The genes are TRBV6-5 and TRBJ1-3; D is undetermined. The V gene lost 9 bases and the J gene lost 4 bases, with 10 bases spanning the gap. Germline V gives CDR1 MNHEY, CDR2 SVGAGI. This CDR3 spans 12 amino acids.

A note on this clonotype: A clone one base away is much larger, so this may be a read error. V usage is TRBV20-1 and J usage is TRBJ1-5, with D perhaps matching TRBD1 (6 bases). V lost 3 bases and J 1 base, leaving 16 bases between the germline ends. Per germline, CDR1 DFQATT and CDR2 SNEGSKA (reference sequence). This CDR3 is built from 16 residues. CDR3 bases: TGCAGTGCTAGGGGCACAGGGTTTTGGAGCAATCAGCCCCAGCATTTT. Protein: CSARGTGFWSNQPQHF.

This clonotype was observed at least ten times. The CDR3 loop is CSVRGGGETQYF. CDR3 in DNA: TGCAGCGTTCGGGGGGGGGGAGAGACCCAGTACTTC. The chain carries TRBV29-1 and TRBJ2-5; 8 bases agree with TRBD2. Germline CDR1 is SQVTM and CDR2 is ANQGSEA. This CDR3 spans 12 amino acids. J was trimmed by 4 bases and V by 5 bases; bases with no gene match: 3. Combining the CDR3 with reference TRBV29-1 and TRBJ2-5 gives the whole variable domain SAVISQKPSRDICQRGTSLTIQCQVDSQVTMMFWYRQQPGQSLTLIATANQGSEATYESGFVIDKFPISRPNLTFSTLTVSNMSPEDSSIYLCSVRGGGETQYFGPGTRLLVL.

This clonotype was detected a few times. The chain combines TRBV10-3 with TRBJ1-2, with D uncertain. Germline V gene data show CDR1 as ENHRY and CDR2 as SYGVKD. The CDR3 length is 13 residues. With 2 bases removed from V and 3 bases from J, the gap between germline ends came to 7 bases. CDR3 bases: TGTGCCATCAGTGAGGAGCGATACTATGGCTACACCTTC. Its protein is CAISEERYYGYTF.

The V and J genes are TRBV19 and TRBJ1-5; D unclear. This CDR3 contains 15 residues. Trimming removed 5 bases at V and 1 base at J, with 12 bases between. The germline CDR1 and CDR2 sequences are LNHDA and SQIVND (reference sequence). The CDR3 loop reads CASSPWAVSNQPQHF. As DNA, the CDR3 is TGTGCCAGTAGTCCCTGGGCGGTAAGCAATCAGCCCCAGCATTTT.

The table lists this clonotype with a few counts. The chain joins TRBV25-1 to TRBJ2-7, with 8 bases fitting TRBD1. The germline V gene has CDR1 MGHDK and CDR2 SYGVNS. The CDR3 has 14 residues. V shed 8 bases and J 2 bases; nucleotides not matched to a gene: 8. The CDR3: CASRDSTGAYEQYF. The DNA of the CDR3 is TGTGCCAGCCGAGATTCGACAGGGGCCTACGAGCAGTACTTC.

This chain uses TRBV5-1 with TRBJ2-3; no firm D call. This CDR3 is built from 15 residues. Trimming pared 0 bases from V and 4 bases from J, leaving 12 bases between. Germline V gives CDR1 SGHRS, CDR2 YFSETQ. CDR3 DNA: TGCGCCAGCAGCTTGGTAGTCAGGACGCCAGATACGCAGTATTTT. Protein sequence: CASSLVVRTPDTQYF. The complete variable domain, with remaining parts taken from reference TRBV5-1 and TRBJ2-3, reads KAGVTQTPRYLIKTRGQQVTLSCSPISGHRSVSWYQQTPGQGLQFLFEYFSETQRNKGNFPGRFSGRQFSNSRSEMNVSTLELGDSALYLCASSLVVRTPDTQYFGPGTRLTVL.

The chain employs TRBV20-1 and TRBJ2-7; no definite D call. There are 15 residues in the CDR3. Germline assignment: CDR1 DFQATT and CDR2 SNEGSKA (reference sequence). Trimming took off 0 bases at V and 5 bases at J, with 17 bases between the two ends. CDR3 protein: CSARDGLALSDEQYF. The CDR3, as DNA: TGCAGTGCTAGAGACGGCCTTGCCTTGTCTGACGAGCAGTACTTC.

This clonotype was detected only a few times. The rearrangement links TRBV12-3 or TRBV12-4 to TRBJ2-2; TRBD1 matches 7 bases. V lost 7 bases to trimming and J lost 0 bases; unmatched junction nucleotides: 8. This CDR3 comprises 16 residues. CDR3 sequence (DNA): TGTGCCAGCACCCCCCGGGACAGCGCGAACACCGGGGAGCTGTTTTTT. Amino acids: CASTPRDSANTGELFF.

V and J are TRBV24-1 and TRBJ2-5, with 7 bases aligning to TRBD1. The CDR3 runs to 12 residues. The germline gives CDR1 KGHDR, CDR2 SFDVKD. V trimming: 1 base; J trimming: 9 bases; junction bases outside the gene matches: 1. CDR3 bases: TGTGCCACCAGTGATTTAACAGGGGCCCAGTACTTC. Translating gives CATSDLTGAQYF.